These 24 T cell receptor beta chains originate from one sample sequenced in a study of cytotoxic CD8 clonotypes in ibrutinib-treated CLL. The data were produced by immunoSEQ multiplex PCR, yet TCRdb's version contains in-frame clones alone and is incomplete. The table includes fewer than 400,000 clones, 67% detected once. The source material was PBMCs, sampled after 36 months of ibrutinib treatment. These receptors were obtained from a human donor with chronic lymphocytic leukemia.

The chain employs TRBV23-1 and TRBJ2-7, with 7 bases aligning to TRBD1. TRBV23-1 belongs to the ORF category, with a function that is uncertain. The CDR3 is made up of 15 amino acids. Trimming cost V 7 bases and J 0 bases; bases outside gene matches: 9. DNA of the CDR3: TGCGCCAGCATCAGGCCGGGACAGTTCTCCTACGAGCAGTACTTC. It translates to CASIRPGQFSYEQYF.

The genes are TRBV2 and TRBJ2-4; D is unresolved. The CDR3 is 14 amino acids. Trimming left V 1 base short and J 0 bases short, with 4 bases between. Germline V gene data show CDR1 as SNHLY and CDR2 as FYNNEI. The CDR3 is CASSEGTAKNIQYF. As DNA, the CDR3 is TGTGCCAGCAGTGAAGGGACAGCCAAAAACATTCAGTACTTC.

This chain's CDR3 is CAGVQSTDTQYF. The CDR3 nucleotides are TGTGCCGGGGTGCAGAGCACAGATACGCAGTATTTT. V gene TRBV28 combines with J gene TRBJ2-3; D call uncertain. Looked up from germline, CDR1 is MDHEN and CDR2 is SYDVKM. V lost 11 bases to trimming and J lost 0 bases, with 9 bases between them. The CDR3 sequence is 12 residues long.

The chain has TRBV6-5 and TRBJ2-1; TRBD1 matches 10 bases. Germline trimming cut 6 bases from V and 0 bases from J; bases unmatched to any gene: 2. The CDR3 is made up of 15 amino acids. Germline V lookup: CDR1 MNHEY, CDR2 SVGAGI. The CDR3 is CASRRTGGSYNEQFF. In DNA form, the CDR3 reads TGTGCCAGCAGACGGACAGGGGGCTCCTACAATGAGCAGTTCTTC.

The chain couples TRBV6-9 to TRBJ2-7; D remains unclear. The CDR3 has 14 residues. Germline CDR1 MNHGY, CDR2 SVAAGI. Trimming stripped 0 bases from V and 2 bases from J, with 8 bases between. For the CDR3, the DNA is TGTGCCAGCAGTTATTCGCGACACCCCTACGAGCAGTACTTC. Its protein product is CASSYSRHPYEQYF.

This clone was observed a single time. The chain couples TRBV2 to TRBJ2-5; D call uncertain. This CDR3 has 13 amino acids. CDR1 and CDR2 (germline): SNHLY, FYNNEI. V dropped 7 bases and J dropped 5 bases, with 14 bases sitting between them. The CDR3 DNA sequence: TGTGCCAGCAAGTTCTTACCGAAGGAGACCCAGTACTTC. Its translation: CASKFLPKETQYF.

The rearrangement links TRBV6-5 to TRBJ2-7; D ambiguous. Per the germline V gene, CDR1 is MNHEY and CDR2 is SVGAGI. The germline V and J ends were trimmed by 6 bases and 5 bases, with 17 bases remaining between them. CDR3 length: 14 residues. In nucleotides, the CDR3 is TGTGCCAGCAGCCGCGCGTCCCTTCTTAACGAGCAGTACTTC. Its protein product is CASSRASLLNEQYF.

The CDR3 sequence: CASSVGVLSPYEQYF. The CDR3 DNA is TGTGCCAGCAGCGTAGGTGTGCTAAGCCCCTACGAGCAGTACTTC. The rearrangement links TRBV9 to TRBJ2-7; D unresolved. Per germline, CDR1 SGDLS and CDR2 YYNGEE. Trimming shortened V by 0 bases and J by 2 bases, and 12 bases separated the two germline ends. The CDR3 spans 15 residues.

This clone has a single count. The V and J genes are TRBV4-1 and TRBJ2-1; D gene unclear. Germline V lookup: CDR1 MGHRA, CDR2 YSYEKL. V was clipped by 0 bases and J by 2 bases, with 14 bases between them. This CDR3 is 17 amino acids long. CDR3 in amino acids: CASSQDGRAQTYNEQFF. The DNA of the CDR3 is TGCGCCAGCAGCCAAGATGGTCGCGCTCAGACCTACAATGAGCAGTTCTTC.

The table lists this clone with a few counts. This sequence joins TRBV15 and TRBJ2-7; D remains ambiguous. The CDR3 extends over 13 amino acids. Germline lookup yields CDR1 LNHNV and CDR2 YYDKDF (reference sequence). V was shortened by 0 bases and J by 4 bases, with 7 bases between the two germline ends. The chain's CDR3 is CATSRDLAYEQYF. The CDR3 DNA follows: TGTGCCACCAGCAGAGATCTGGCGTACGAGCAGTACTTC.

CDR3 DNA sequence: TGTGCCAGCAGTTTACGAAGCACAGGGGGCACTGAAGCTTTCTTT. Translation gives CASSLRSTGGTEAFF. The chain couples TRBV6-5 to TRBJ1-1; 8 bases line up with TRBD1. Germline CDR1 and CDR2: MNHEY and SVGAGI. With 4 bases clipped from V and 4 bases from J, the junction kept 8 bases outside the gene matches. The CDR3 totals 15 residues.

J is TRBJ2-7 and V is TRBV5-6; 7 bases fit TRBD1. Trimming at V came to 1 base and at J to 3 bases, leaving 13 bases not matched to a gene. Germline loops: CDR1 SGHDT, CDR2 YYEEEE. This CDR3 spans 17 amino acids. The DNA for the CDR3 is TGTGCCAGCAGCTTGAGGTCGACAGGGATACTAAGCTACGAGCAGTACTTC. Protein product: CASSLRSTGILSYEQYF. The full variable domain, completed using reference TRBV5-6 and TRBJ2-7, is DAGVTQSPTHLIKTRGQQVTLRCSPKSGHDTVSWYQQALGQGPQFIFQYYEEEERQRGNFPDRFSGHQFPNYSSELNVNALLLGDSALYLCASSLRSTGILSYEQYFGPGTRLTVT.

CDR3 in DNA: TGTGCCAGCAGTTGGGGACAGAGCTCCTATAATTCACCCCTCCACTTT. Translated, it gives CASSWGQSSYNSPLHF. V is TRBV6-5 and J is TRBJ1-6, with 7 bases identical to TRBD1. Germline-derived CDR1 and CDR2 are MNHEY and SVGAGI. The CDR3 extends over 16 amino acids. J was trimmed by 0 bases and V by 4 bases; bases with no gene match: 3.

The V call is TRBV6-6, the J call TRBJ1-2; 8 bases align to TRBD1. Germline lookup yields CDR1 MNHNY and CDR2 SVGAGI (reference sequence). This CDR3 is 15 amino acids long. After removal of 5 bases from V and 4 bases from J, the junction contained 9 bases not matched to a gene. This CDR3 reads CASSTSRGRGYGYTF. DNA of the CDR3: TGTGCCAGCAGTACGTCCAGGGGGCGCGGCTATGGCTACACCTTC.

This clone was observed a few times. Here the CDR3 DNA reads TGTGCCAGCAGCGTAGCCGGGGGCAGGGCGATCCAAGAGACCCAGTACTTC. The encoded protein is CASSVAGGRAIQETQYF. This chain connects TRBV9 to TRBJ2-5; D is tentatively TRBD1 or TRBD2 (6 bases each). The CDR3 runs to 17 residues. V lost 0 bases and J lost 1, with 16 bases in between. CDR1 SGDLS and CDR2 YYNGEE come from the germline V gene.

The rearrangement uses TRBV5-6 and TRBJ2-1; 9 bases match TRBD2. V shed 1 base, J shed 9 bases, and the junction held 11 bases outside the gene matches. Germline values: CDR1 SGHDT, CDR2 YYEEEE. This CDR3 has 16 residues. In nucleotides, the CDR3 is TGTGCCAGCAGCTTGTATAGGGGACTAGCCCTTACTGAGCAGTTCTTC. It codes for CASSLYRGLALTEQFF.

The rearrangement joins TRBV25-1 to TRBJ2-1, with 8 bases aligning to TRBD2. V gave up 1 base and J gave up 2 bases; unmatched junction bases: 4. CDR1 is MGHDK, CDR2 SYGVNS, per germline. The CDR3 extends over 16 amino acids. Written as DNA, the CDR3 is TGTGCCAGCAGTGAATCGCGACTAGCGCCCTACAATGAGCAGTTCTTC. It translates to CASSESRLAPYNEQFF.

Worth noting for this clone: Other DNA sequences within the sample encode an identical CDR3. The chain carries TRBV5-1 and TRBJ2-7; D tentatively reads TRBD1 or TRBD2 (6 bases each). V was shortened by 0 bases and J by 4 bases, with 11 bases between the two germline ends. Germline loops: CDR1 SGHRS, CDR2 YFSETQ. CDR3 length: 14 residues. The CDR3: CASSLVGGPYEQYF. The CDR3 DNA follows: TGCGCCAGCAGCTTGGTTGGGGGGCCGTACGAGCAGTACTTC.

The chain is built from TRBV4-1 and TRBJ2-7; 7 bases line up with TRBD1. J was trimmed by 3 bases and V by 4 bases; bases with no gene match: 12. The CDR3 loop spans 16 amino acids. Germline V lookup: CDR1 MGHRA, CDR2 YSYEKL. The CDR3, as DNA: TGCGCCAGCAGCCGAGATGACAGGGATCCTCTCTACGAGCAGTACTTC. Amino acids: CASSRDDRDPLYEQYF.

This chain joins TRBV4-3 and TRBJ1-5; no definite D call. Germline V lookup: CDR1 LGHNA, CDR2 YSLEER. This CDR3 is 14 amino acids long. The V end lost 0 bases, the J end lost 10 bases, and 13 bases lay between the germline ends. In DNA, the CDR3 is TGCGCCAGCAGCCAAGATGGGGATCATGGCCCCCAGCATTTT. This codes for CASSQDGDHGPQHF.

The chain couples TRBV27 to TRBJ2-1; the match to TRBD1 covers 8 bases. Germline lookup yields CDR1 MNHEY and CDR2 SMNVEV (reference sequence). The CDR3 covers 13 residues. Trimming took 6 bases from V and 5 from J; bases not matched to a gene: 3. DNA of the CDR3: TGTGCCAGCAGCCGGGACAGGCACAATGAGCAGTTCTTC. Its protein is CASSRDRHNEQFF.

This clone was seen more than once but under ten times. The rearrangement uses TRBV6-1 and TRBJ2-7; the D is unclear. The CDR3 runs to 13 residues. Germline V gives CDR1 MNHNS, CDR2 SASEGT. V was clipped by 0 bases and J by 3 bases, with 6 bases between them. The CDR3 region is CASSEASSYEQYF. The CDR3, as DNA: TGTGCCAGCAGTGAAGCGTCTAGCTACGAGCAGTACTTC.

The chain uses TRBV20-1 and TRBJ2-7; the D is unclear. The germline V gene has CDR1 DFQATT and CDR2 SNEGSKA (reference sequence). The CDR3 loop spans 11 amino acids. CDR3 coding DNA: TGCAGATCCGGTGGGGACTACGAGCAGTACTTC. Protein sequence: CRSGGDYEQYF.

This sequence joins TRBV7-2 and TRBJ2-1; possible D gene TRBD2, 5 bases. CDR1 SGHTA and CDR2 FQGNSA come from the germline V gene. The CDR3 loop spans 13 amino acids. Between the trimmed V and J ends, which lost 4 bases and 5 bases, there was a span of 9 bases. The CDR3, as DNA: TGTGCCAGCAGCTGGGAGCGGAACAATGAGCAGTTCTTC. Translating gives CASSWERNNEQFF.